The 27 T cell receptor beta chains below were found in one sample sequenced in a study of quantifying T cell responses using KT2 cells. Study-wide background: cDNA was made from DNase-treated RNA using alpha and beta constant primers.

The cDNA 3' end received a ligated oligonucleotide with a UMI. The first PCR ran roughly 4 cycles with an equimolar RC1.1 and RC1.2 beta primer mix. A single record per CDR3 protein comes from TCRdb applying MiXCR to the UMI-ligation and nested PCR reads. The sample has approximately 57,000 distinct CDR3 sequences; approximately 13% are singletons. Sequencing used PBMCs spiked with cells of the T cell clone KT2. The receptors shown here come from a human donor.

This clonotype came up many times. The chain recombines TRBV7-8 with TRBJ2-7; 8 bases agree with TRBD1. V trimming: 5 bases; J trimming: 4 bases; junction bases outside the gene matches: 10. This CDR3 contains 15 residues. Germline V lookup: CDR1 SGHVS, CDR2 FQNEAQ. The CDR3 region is CASSRYGTGEYEQYF. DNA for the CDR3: TGTGCCAGCAGCCGATACGGGACAGGAGAGTACGAGCAGTACTTC.

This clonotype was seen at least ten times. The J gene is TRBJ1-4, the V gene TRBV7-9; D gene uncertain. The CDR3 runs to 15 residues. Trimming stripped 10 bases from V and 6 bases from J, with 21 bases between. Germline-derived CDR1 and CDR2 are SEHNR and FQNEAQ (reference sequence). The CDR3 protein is CATTGRTGLYEKLFF. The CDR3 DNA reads TGTGCCACTACGGGCAGAACGGGGTTATATGAAAAACTGTTTTTT.

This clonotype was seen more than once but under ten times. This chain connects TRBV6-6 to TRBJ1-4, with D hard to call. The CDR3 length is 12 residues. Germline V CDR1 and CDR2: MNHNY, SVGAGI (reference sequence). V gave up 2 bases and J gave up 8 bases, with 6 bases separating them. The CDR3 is CASSYREEKLFF. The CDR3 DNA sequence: TGTGCCAGCAGTTACAGGGAAGAAAAACTGTTTTTT.

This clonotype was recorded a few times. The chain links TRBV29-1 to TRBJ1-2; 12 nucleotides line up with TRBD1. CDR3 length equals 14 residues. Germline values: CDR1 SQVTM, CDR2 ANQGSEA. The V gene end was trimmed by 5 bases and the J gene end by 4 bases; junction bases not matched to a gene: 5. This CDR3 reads CSVRDRGLGYGYTF. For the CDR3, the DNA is TGCAGCGTTCGGGACAGGGGGCTCGGCTATGGCTACACCTTC.

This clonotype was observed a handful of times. In DNA, the CDR3 is TGTGCCTGGAGTAGGGTCACCGGGGAGCTGTTTTTT. It is translated as CAWSRVTGELFF. This chain connects TRBV30 to TRBJ2-2; D is unresolved. Between the trimmed V and J ends, which lost 2 bases and 4 bases, there was a span of 5 bases. CDR1 GTSNPN and CDR2 SVGIG come from the germline V gene (reference sequence). The CDR3 length is 12 residues.

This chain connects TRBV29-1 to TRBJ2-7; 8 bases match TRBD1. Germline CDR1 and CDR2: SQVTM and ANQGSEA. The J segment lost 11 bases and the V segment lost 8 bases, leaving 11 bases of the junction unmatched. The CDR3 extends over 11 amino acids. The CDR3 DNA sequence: TGCAGCACGCGAAGATCGGACAGGGAGTACTTC. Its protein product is CSTRRSDREYF.

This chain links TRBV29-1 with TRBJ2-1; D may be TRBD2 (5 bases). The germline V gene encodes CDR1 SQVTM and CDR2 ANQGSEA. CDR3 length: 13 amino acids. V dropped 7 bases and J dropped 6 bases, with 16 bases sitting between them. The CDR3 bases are TGCAGCGCCGAGGAGGTCGGTGGCAATGAGCAGTTCTTC. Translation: CSAEEVGGNEQFF.

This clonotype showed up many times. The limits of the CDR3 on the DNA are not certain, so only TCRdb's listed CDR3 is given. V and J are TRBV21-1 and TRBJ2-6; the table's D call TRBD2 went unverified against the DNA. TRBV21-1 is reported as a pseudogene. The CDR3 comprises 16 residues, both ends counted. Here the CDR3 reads CASSPRVASGANVLTF.

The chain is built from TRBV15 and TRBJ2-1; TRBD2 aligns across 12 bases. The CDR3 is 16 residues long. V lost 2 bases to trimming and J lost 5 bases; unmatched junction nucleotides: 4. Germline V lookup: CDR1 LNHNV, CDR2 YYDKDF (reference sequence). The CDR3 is CATSRLAGGLNNEQFF. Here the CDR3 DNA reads TGTGCCACCAGCAGACTAGCGGGAGGGCTGAACAATGAGCAGTTCTTC.

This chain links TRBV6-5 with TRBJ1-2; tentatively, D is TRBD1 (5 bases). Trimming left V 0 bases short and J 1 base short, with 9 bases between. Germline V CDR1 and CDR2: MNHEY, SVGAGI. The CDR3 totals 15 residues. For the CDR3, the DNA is TGTGCCAGCAGTTACTCGGAAGGACATAACTATGGCTACACCTTC. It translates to CASSYSEGHNYGYTF.

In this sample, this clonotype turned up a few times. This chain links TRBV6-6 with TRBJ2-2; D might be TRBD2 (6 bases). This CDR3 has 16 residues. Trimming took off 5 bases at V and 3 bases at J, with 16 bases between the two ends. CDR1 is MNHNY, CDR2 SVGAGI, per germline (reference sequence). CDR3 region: CASSPRGSADTGELFF. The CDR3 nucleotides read TGTGCCAGCAGTCCCCGGGGGAGCGCGGACACCGGGGAGCTGTTTTTT.

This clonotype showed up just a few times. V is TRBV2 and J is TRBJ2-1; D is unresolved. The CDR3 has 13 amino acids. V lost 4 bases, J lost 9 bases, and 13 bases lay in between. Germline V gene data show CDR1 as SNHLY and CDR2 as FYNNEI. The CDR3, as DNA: TGTGCCAGCAGTGCGTCTTGGGAAGGTGAGCAGTTCTTC. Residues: CASSASWEGEQFF.

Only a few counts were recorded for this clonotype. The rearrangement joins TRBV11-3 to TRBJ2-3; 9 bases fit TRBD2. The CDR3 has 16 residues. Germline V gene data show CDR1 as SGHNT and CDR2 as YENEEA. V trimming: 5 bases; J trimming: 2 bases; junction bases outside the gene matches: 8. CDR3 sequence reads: CASSLLGLAPTDTQYF. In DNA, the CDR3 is TGTGCCAGCAGCCTCCTCGGACTAGCGCCCACAGATACGCAGTATTTT.

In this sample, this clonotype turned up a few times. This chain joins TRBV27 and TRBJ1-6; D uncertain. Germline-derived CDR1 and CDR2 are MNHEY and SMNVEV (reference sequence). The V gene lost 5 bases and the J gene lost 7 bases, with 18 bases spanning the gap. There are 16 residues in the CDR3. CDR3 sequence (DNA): TGTGCCAGCAGTCCTATCGGGGTGGCAGCCAATTCACCCCTCCACTTT. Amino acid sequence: CASSPIGVAANSPLHF.

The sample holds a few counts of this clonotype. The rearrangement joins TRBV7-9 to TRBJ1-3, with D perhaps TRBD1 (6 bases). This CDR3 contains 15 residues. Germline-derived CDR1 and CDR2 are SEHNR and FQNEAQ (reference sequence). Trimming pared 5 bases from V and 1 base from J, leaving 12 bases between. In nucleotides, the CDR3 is TGTGCCAGCAGCGAGGGGGTTCAGTCTGGAAACACCATATATTTT. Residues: CASSEGVQSGNTIYF.

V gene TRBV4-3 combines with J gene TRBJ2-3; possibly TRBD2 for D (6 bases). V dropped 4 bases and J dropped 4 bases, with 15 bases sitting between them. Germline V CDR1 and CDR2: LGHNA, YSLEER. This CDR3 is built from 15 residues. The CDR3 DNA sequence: TGCGCCAGCAGCCTGGACTACCCTTCCGCAGATACGCAGTATTTT. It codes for CASSLDYPSADTQYF.

The CDR3 loop reads CASSDGGGGSYEQYF. Here the CDR3 DNA reads TGTGCCAGCAGTGACGGCGGAGGGGGGTCCTACGAGCAGTACTTC. The chain uses TRBV6-2 or TRBV6-3 and TRBJ2-7; the D gene could be TRBD1 or TRBD2 (6 bases each). Germline lookup yields CDR1 MNHEY and CDR2 SVGEGT. This CDR3 has 15 residues. The V end was cut by 5 bases, the J end by 1 base, with 15 bases between.

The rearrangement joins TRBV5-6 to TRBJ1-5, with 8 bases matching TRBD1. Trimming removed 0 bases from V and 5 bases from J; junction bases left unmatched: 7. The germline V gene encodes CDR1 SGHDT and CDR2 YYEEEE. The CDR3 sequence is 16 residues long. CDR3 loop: CASSLGRDRKDQPQHF. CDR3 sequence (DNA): TGTGCCAGCAGCTTGGGCCGGGACAGGAAGGATCAGCCCCAGCATTTT. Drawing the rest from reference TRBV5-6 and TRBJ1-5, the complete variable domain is DAGVTQSPTHLIKTRGQQVTLRCSPKSGHDTVSWYQQALGQGPQFIFQYYEEEERQRGNFPDRFSGHQFPNYSSELNVNALLLGDSALYLCASSLGRDRKDQPQHFGDGTRLSIL.

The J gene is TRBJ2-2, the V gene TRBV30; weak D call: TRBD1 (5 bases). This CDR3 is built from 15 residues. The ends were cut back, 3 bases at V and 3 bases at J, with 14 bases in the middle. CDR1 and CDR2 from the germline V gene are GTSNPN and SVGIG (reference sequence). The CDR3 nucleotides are TGTGCCTGGAGCCCTAAGGGGTTATACACCGGGGAGCTGTTTTTT. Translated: CAWSPKGLYTGELFF.

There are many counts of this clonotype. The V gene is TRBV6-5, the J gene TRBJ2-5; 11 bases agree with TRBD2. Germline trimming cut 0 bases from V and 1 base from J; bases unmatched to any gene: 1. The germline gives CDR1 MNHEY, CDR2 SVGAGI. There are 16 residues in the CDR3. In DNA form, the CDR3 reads TGTGCCAGCAGTTACTCAGGGACTAGCGGCCAAGAGACCCAGTACTTC. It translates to CASSYSGTSGQETQYF.

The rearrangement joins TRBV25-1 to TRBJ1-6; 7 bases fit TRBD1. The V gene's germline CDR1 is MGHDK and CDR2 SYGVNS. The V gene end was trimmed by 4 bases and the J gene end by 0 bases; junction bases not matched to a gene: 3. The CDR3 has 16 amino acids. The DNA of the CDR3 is TGTGCCAGCAGTGGGACAGGACGCTCCTATAATTCACCCCTCCACTTT. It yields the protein CASSGTGRSYNSPLHF.

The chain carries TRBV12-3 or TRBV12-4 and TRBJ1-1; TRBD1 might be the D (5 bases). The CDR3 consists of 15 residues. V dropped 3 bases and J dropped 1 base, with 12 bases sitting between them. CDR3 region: CASSFRSGRNTEAFF. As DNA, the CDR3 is TGTGCCAGCAGTTTTCGTTCAGGGAGGAACACTGAAGCTTTCTTT.

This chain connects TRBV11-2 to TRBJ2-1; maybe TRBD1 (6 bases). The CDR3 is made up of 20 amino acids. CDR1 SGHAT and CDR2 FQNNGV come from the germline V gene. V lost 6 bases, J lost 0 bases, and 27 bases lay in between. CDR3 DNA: TGTGCCAGCAGACAGAACTCGATGCGCGAAGGACAGAGCTCCTACAATGAGCAGTTCTTC. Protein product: CASRQNSMREGQSSYNEQFF.

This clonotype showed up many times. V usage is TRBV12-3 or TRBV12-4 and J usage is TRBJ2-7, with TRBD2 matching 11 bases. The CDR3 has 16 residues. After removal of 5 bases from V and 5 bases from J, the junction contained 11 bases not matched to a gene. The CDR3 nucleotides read TGTGCCAGCAGTCCCCTAGTAGCGGGAGGGAGGAACGAGCAGTACTTC. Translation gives CASSPLVAGGRNEQYF.

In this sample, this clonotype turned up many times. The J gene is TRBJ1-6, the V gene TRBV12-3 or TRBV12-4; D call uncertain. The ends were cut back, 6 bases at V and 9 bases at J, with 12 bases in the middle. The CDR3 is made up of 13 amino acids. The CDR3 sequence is CASSPLFVSPLHF. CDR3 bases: TGTGCCAGCAGCCCCCTGTTTGTTTCACCCCTCCACTTT.

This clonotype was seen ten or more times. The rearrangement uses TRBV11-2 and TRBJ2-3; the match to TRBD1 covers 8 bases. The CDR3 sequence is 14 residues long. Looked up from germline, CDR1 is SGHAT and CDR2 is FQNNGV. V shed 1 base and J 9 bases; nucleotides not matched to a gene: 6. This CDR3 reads CASSLGDRIGTQYF. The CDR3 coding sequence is TGTGCCAGCAGCTTAGGGGACAGGATCGGGACGCAGTATTTT. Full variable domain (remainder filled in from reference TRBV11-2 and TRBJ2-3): EAGVAQSPRYKIIEKRQSVAFWCNPISGHATLYWYQQILGQGPKLLIQFQNNGVVDDSQLPKDRFSAERLKGVDSTLKIQPAKLEDSAVYLCASSLGDRIGTQYFGPGTRLTVL.

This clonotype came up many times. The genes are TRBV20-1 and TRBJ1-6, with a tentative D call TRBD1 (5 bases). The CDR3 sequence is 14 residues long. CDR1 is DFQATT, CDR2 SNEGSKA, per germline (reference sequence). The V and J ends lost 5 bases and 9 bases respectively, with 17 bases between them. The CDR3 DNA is TGCAGTGCTGCCAAGACAGCTCAGGTTTCACCCCTCCACTTT. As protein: CSAAKTAQVSPLHF.